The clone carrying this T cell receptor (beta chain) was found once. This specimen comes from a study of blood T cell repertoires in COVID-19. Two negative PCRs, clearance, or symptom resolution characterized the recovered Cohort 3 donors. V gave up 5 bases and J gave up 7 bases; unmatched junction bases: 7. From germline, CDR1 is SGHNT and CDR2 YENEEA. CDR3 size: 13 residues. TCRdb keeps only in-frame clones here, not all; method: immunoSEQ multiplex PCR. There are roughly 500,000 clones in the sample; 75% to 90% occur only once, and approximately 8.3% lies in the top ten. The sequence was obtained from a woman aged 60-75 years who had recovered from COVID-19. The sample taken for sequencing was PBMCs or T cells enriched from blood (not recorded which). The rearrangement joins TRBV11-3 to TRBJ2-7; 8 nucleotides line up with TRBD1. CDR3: CASSETGAIEQYF. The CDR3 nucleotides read TGTGCCAGCAGCGAGACAGGGGCGATTGAGCAGTACTTC.